The 3 T cell receptor beta chains below were found in one sample sequenced in a study of siplizumab effects on memory and regulatory T cells. The method was immunoSEQ multiplex PCR; TCRdb's version includes in-frame clones alone and lacks a portion of them. The sample comprises over 85,000 clones, about nine tenths of which are singletons, and 1.3% rests with the top ten. The sequenced sample was CD4+ T cells sorted from blood. Source of these receptors: a human donor in good health.

The genes are TRBV18 and TRBJ2-2, with D possibly matching TRBD1 (6 bases). The CDR3 covers 13 residues. V lost 1 base and J lost 6, with 6 bases in between. The germline V gene encodes CDR1 KGHSH and CDR2 LQKENI. CDR3: CASSPQGAGELFF. For the CDR3, the DNA is TGTGCCAGCTCACCACAGGGGGCCGGGGAGCTGTTTTTT.

The chain couples TRBV2 to TRBJ2-1; either TRBD1 or TRBD2 may fit D (5 bases each). Germline V gene lookup returns CDR1 SNHLY and CDR2 FYNNEI. The CDR3 length is 15 residues. V shed 7 bases and J shed 8 bases, with 21 bases lying between them. CDR3 protein: CASTTGPTGRDEQFF. The CDR3 nucleotides read TGTGCCAGCACGACGGGACCAACAGGCCGGGATGAGCAGTTCTTC.

The rearrangement uses TRBV15 and TRBJ2-3, with D possibly TRBD1 on 6 matching bases. The germline V and J ends were trimmed by 0 bases and 0 bases, with 7 bases remaining between them. The V gene's germline CDR1 is LNHNV and CDR2 YYDKDF (reference sequence). This CDR3 comprises 15 residues. CDR3 sequence reads: CATSREGGSTDTQYF. CDR3 DNA sequence: TGTGCCACCAGCAGAGAAGGGGGTAGCACAGATACGCAGTATTTT.